This T cell receptor (beta chain) was documented in a study of beta chain features in type 1 diabetes (dated by TCRdb to the late 2010s). Describing the broader study: Patients and healthy donors did not differ in mean age, gender distribution, total cell number or subset yield. A total of 85 million to 140 million sorted cells were examined across all samples, and the number of cells per subset was strongly correlated with RNA yield. Naive and central memory subsets were obtained from all 28 donors, but regulatory and stem cell-like memory subsets were isolated from only 8 patients and roughly 8 healthy donors. The study compared the TCRB repertoires of sorted circulating CD4+ T cell subsets in recently diagnosed type 1 diabetes patients with those in matched healthy donors.

This clone was picked up a small number of times. Its antigen specificity is not known. No qualities accompany the bases; no much larger clone lies one base away. The study at large found these results: A moderate but significant shortening of TCRB CDR3 length was observed in type 1 diabetes patients in all four CD4+ subsets. Because the HLA sub-analyses included only small numbers of individuals, any influence of HLA type on TCRB rearrangement was left unresolved. At VDJ recombination sites, type 1 diabetes patients had fewer insertions and more deleted nucleotides, which implies abnormalities in thymic rearrangement. The naive, central memory and regulatory TCRB repertoires appeared to resemble one another more closely among patients than among healthy donors. Shorter templates might have been favored by PCR, but patient and control samples were amplified and corrected together, so both groups would have been affected equally by any skew. Because cDNA was sequenced instead of genomic DNA, highly expressing activated cells could be over-represented, though the groups showed no difference in activation or CD3 levels.

The entire amount of isolated RNA was reverse transcribed using the High Capacity cDNA Reverse Transcription Kit, so the sequenced TCRB transcripts were expressed ones. Naive, central memory and regulatory T cell samples underwent deep immunoSEQ sequencing, averaging around 3.6 million total reads per sample. After sorted cells were lysed in RLT buffer, RNA was extracted with DNase-treated RNeasy Micro or Mini kits, with the choice depending on cell number. Each cell subset was processed on its own to prevent cross-contamination, while patient and healthy donor samples were processed together. The immunoSEQ multiplex PCR was used to amplify TCRB sequences from cDNA, yielding 87-bp fragments that span the CDR3 region. Sequencing of the amplicons was performed on the Illumina HiSeq platform. In the original analysis: Synthetic template baselines were used to correct PCR bias computationally, reads within Hamming distance 2 were collapsed, and singletons that could not be merged were discarded. Reads were aligned to IMGT to assign V, D and J genes, CDR3 length, and insertions or deletions at six rearrangement sites. Within each subset, clonotype counts were normalized to the number of sorted cells before true diversity and Gini coefficients were calculated with the tcR R package. The overlap coefficient, calculated on TCRB nucleotide sequences, was used to measure repertoire sharing. Out-of-frame TCRB sequences from naive cells were analyzed as a proxy for the pre-selection repertoire. As stored in TCRdb, this immuneACCESS dataset retains in-frame rearrangements with V and J assigned. A fraction of the clones does not appear; measured against another copy, unresolved V genes explain less than half of the discrepancy, and the remainder lacks a known reason. V and J calls plus clone size are reproduced from that table; the DNA served to infer D and trimming. For this sample the table gives some 230,000 clones, of which about 9.3% were detected only once. The biggest ten clones account for about 0.03% of the sample.

From each donor, a single peripheral blood sample of roughly 0.11 L on average was drawn into heparinised tubes. A BD FACSAria II and a panel including CD45RO, CCR7, CD25, CD127, CD95 and CD27 were used to sort naive, central memory, regulatory and stem cell-like memory CD4+ T cells. A purity above 95% was achieved for all sorted populations. PBMCs were isolated right away by Lymphoprep density gradient centrifugation and were stained directly, without culture. So that batch effects would be minimized, each experiment stained and sorted samples in pairs, pairing one healthy donor with one patient. Sequencing used naive CD4+ T cells from blood. The intended sense of this specimen's cell subset or site label: true naive CD4+ T cells. The receptor comes from a woman between 18 and 30 years old in good health.

The CDR3 corresponds to CASSLQGEDNEQFF. The sequence in DNA is TGCGCCAGCAGCTTGCAGGGGGAGGACAATGAGCAGTTCTTC. The chain is made from TRBV5-1 and TRBJ2-1; TRBD1 is possibly the D segment (7 matching bases). According to the germline V gene, CDR1 reads SGHRS and CDR2 reads YFSETQ. Taken from cysteine to phenylalanine, the CDR3 has 14 residues. Only the CDR3 part of the read is kept: 42 bases, read in frame from the first base. V loses 1 base of germline sequence and J loses 5 bases, and the interval between the two ends is 10 bases.